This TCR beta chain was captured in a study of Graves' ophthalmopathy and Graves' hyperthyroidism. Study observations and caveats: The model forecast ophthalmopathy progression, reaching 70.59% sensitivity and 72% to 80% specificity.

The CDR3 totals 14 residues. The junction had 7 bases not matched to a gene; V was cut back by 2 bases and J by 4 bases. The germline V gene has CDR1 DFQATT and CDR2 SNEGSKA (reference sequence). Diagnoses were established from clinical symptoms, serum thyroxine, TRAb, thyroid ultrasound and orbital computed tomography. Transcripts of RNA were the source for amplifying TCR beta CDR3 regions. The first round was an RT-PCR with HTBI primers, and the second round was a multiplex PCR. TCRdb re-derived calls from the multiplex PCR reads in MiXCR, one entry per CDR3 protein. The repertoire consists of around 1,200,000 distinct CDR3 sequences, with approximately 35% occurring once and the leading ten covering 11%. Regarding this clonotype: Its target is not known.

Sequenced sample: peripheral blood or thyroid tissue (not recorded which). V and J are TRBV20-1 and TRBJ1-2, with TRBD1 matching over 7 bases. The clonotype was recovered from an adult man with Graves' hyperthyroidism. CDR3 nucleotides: TGCAGTGCTAGAAAGACAGGGCTGCGCTATGGCTACACCTTC. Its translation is CSARKTGLRYGYTF.